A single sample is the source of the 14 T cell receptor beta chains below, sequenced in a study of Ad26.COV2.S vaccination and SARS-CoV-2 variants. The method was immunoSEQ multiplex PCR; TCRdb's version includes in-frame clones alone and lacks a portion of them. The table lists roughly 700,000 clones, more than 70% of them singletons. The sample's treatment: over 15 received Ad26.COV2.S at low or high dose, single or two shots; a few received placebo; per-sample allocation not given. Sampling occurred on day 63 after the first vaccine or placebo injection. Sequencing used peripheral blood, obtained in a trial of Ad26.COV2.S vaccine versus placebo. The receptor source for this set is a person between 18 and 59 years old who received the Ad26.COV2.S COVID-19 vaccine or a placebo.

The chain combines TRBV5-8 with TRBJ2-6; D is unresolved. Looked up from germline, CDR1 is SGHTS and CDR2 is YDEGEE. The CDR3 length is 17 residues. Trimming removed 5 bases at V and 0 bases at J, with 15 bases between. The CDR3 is CASSASPVNSGANVLTF. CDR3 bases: TGTGCCAGCAGTGCGAGTCCAGTCAACTCTGGGGCCAACGTCCTGACTTTC. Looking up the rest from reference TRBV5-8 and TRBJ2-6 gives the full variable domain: EAGVTQSPTHLIKTRGQQATLRCSPISGHTSVYWYQQALGLGLQFLLWYDEGEERNRGNFPPRFSGRQFPNYSSELNVNALELEDSALYLCASSASPVNSGANVLTFGAGSRLTVL.

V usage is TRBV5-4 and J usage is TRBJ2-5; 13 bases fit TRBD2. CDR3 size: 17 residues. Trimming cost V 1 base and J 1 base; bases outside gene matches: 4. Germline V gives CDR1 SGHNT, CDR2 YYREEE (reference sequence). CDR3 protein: CASSLRGLAGPQETQYF. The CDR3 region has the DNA TGTGCCAGCAGCTTGAGGGGACTAGCGGGGCCCCAAGAGACCCAGTACTTC.

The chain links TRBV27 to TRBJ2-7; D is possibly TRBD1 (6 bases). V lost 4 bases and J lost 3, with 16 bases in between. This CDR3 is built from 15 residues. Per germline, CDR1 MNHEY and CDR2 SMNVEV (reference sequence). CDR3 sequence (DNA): TGTGCCAGCAGTTCAAGCAGGACAGTAATCTACGAGCAGTACTTC. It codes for CASSSSRTVIYEQYF.

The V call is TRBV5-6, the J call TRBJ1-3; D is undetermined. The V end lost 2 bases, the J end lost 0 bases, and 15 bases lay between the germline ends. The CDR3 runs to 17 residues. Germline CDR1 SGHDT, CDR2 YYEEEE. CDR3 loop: CASSFGIQLLSGNTIYF. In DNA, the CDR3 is TGTGCCAGCAGCTTCGGAATACAGCTACTCTCTGGAAACACCATATATTTT.

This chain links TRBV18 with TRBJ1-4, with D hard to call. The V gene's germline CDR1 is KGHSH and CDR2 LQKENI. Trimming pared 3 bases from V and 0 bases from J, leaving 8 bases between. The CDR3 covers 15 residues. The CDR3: CASSPSEATNEKLFF. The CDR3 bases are TGTGCCAGCTCACCCTCAGAAGCAACTAATGAAAAACTGTTTTTT.

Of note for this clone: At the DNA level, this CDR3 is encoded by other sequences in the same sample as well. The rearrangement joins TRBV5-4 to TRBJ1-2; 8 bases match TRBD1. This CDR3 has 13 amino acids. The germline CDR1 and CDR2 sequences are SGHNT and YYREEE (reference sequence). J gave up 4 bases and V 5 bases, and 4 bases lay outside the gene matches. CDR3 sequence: CASSPGQGYGYTF. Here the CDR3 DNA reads TGTGCCAGCAGTCCCGGACAGGGCTATGGCTACACCTTC.

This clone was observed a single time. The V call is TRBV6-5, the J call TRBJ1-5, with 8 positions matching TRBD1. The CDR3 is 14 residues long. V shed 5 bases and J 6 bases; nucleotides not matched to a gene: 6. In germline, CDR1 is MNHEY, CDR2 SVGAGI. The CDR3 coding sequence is TGTGCCAGCAGTCGGACAGGGTTTGGTCAGCCCCAGCATTTT. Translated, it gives CASSRTGFGQPQHF.

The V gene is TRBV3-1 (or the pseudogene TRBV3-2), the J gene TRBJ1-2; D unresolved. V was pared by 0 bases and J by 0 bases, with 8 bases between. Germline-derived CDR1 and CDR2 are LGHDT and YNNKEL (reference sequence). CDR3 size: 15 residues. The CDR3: CASSQEWQSNYGYTF. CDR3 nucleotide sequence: TGTGCCAGCAGCCAAGAATGGCAATCTAACTATGGCTACACCTTC.

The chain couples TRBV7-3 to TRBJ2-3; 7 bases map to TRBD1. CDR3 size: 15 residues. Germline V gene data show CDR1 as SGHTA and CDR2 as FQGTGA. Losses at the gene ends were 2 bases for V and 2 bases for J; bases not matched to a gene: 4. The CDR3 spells CASSLGGQITDTQYF. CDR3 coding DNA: TGTGCCAGCAGCTTAGGGGGACAGATCACAGATACGCAGTATTTT.

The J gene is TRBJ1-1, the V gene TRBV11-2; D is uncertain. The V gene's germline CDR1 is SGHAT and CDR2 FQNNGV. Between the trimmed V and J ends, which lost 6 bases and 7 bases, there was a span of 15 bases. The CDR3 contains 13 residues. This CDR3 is CASRDWADFEAFF. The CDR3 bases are TGTGCCAGCAGGGACTGGGCCGATTTTGAAGCTTTCTTT.

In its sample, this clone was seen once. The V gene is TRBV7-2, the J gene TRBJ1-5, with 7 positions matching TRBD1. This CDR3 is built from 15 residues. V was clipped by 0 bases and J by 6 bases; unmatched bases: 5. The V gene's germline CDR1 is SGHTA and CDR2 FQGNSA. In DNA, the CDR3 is TGTGCCAGCAGCTTAGCAGGGGGCGCGGGTCAGCCCCAGCATTTT. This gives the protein CASSLAGGAGQPQHF.

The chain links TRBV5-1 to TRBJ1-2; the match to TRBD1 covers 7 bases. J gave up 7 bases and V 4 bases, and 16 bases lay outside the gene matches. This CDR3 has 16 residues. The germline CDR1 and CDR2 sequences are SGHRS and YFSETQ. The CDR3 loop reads CASSPGGTASGGGYTF. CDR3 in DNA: TGCGCCAGCAGCCCGGGGGGGACAGCCTCAGGAGGTGGCTACACCTTC.

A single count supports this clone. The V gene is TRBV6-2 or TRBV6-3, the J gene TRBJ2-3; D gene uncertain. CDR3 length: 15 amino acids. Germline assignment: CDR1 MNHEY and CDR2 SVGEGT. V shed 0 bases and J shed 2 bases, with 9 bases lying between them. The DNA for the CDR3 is TGTGCCAGCAGTTACTCGAAAGCCGACACAGATACGCAGTATTTT. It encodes CASSYSKADTDTQYF.

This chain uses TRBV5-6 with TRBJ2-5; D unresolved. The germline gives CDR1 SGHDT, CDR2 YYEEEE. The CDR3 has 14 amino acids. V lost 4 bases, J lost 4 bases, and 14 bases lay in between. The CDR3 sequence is CASSHMGLGETQYF. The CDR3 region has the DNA TGTGCCAGCAGCCACATGGGTTTGGGAGAGACCCAGTACTTC.